Here is one T cell receptor beta chain with its context. Repertoires were generated with immunoSEQ multiplex PCR, while TCRdb's copy carries only in-frame clones and drops some. The sample carries 60,000 to 65,000 clones, 65% to 80% recorded once. The data belong to a study of siplizumab effects on memory and regulatory T cells. Material for sequencing was memory CD4+ T cells sorted from blood. This TCR was recovered from a human donor in good health.

The CDR3 DNA sequence: TGCGCCAGCAGCCAAGCTCGAGGACAGGGGAATCCACGAGCTTTCTTT. This sequence encodes CASSQARGQGNPRAFF. The chain has TRBV4-1 and TRBJ1-1, with 9 positions matching TRBD1. The germline V gene has CDR1 MGHRA and CDR2 YSYEKL. The CDR3 is 16 amino acids. The ends lost 1 base at V and 10 bases at J; junction bases unmatched: 13.